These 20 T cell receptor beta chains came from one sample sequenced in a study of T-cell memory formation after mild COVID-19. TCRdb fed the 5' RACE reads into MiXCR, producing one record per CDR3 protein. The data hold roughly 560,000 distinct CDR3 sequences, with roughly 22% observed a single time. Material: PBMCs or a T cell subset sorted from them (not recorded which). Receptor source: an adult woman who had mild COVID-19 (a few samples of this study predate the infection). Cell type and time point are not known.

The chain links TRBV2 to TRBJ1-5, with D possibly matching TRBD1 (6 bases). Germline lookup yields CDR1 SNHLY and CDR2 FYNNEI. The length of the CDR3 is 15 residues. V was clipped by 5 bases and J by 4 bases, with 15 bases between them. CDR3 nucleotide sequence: TGTGCCAGCAGTAGGAACCAGGGGAGGAATCAGCCCCAGCATTTT. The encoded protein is CASSRNQGRNQPQHF.

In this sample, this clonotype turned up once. CDR3 residues: CASSEDPPGQISPLHF. The CDR3 DNA follows: TGTGCCAGCAGTGAAGACCCCCCGGGACAGATTTCACCCCTCCACTTT. V and J are TRBV6-1 and TRBJ1-6; TRBD1 aligns across 7 bases. V dropped 1 base and J dropped 9; count of bases not matched to a gene: 9. The CDR3 consists of 16 residues. Germline assignment: CDR1 MNHNS and CDR2 SASEGT.

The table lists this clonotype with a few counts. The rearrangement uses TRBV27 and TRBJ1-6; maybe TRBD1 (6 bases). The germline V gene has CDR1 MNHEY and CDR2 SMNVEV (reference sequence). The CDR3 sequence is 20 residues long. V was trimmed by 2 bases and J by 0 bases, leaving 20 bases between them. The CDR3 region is CASSLRLGGPMSSYNSPLHF. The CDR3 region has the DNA TGTGCCAGCAGTTTACGCCTCGGGGGCCCAATGAGCTCCTATAATTCACCCCTCCACTTT.

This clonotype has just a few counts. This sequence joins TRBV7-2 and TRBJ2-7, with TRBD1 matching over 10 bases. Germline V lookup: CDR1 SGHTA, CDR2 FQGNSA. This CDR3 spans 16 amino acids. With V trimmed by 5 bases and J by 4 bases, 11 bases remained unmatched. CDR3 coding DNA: TGTGCCAGCAGCAAGTCCGGGACAGGGGCATTTTACGAGCAGTACTTC. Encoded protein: CASSKSGTGAFYEQYF.

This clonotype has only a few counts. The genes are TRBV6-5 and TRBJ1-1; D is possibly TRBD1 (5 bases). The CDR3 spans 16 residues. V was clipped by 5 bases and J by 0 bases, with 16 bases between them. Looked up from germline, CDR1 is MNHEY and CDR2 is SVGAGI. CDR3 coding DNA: TGTGCCAGCAGTCCTTTTGGGGCAACGATGAACACTGAAGCTTTCTTT. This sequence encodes CASSPFGATMNTEAFF.

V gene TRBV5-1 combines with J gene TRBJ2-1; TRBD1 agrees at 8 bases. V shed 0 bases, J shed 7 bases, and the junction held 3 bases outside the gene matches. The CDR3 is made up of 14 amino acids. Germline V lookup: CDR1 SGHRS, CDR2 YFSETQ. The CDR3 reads CASSLVQGANEQFF. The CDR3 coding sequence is TGCGCCAGCAGCTTGGTCCAGGGGGCGAATGAGCAGTTCTTC.

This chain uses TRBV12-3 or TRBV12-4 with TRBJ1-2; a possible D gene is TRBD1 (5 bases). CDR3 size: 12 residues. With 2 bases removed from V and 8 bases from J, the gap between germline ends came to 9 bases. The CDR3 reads CASSLIGGGYTF. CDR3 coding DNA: TGTGCCAGCAGTTTAATTGGGGGGGGCTACACCTTC.

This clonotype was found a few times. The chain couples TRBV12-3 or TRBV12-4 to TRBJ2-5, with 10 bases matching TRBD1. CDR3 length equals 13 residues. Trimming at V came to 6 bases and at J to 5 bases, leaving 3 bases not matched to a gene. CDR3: CASRGQGRETQYF. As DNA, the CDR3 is TGTGCCAGCAGGGGACAGGGGCGGGAGACCCAGTACTTC.

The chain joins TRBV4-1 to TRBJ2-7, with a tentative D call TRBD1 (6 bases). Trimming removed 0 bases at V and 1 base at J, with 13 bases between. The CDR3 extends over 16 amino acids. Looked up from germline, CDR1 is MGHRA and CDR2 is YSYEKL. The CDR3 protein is CASSQETLDRSYEQYF. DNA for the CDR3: TGCGCCAGCAGCCAAGAAACCCTCGACAGGTCCTACGAGCAGTACTTC.

CDR3 loop: CASSQEIVSSLALHF. The CDR3 DNA reads as TGTGCCAGCAGCCAAGAAATAGTCTCAAGCCTAGCCCTCCACTTT. This chain connects TRBV4-2 to TRBJ1-6; the D is unclear. The CDR3 runs 15 residues. Trimming took off 0 bases at V and 14 bases at J, with 17 bases between the two ends. Germline CDR1 is LGHNA and CDR2 is YNFKEQ.

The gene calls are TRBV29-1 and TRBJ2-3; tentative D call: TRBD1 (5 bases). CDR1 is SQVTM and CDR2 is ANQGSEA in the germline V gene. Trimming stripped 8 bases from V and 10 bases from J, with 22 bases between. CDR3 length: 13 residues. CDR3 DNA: TGCAGCATGCCAACAGGCGATCGTAATGCGCAGTATTTT. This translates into CSMPTGDRNAQYF.

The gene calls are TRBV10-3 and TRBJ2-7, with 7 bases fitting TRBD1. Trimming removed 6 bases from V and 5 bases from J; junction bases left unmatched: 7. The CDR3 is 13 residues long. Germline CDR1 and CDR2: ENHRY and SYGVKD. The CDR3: CAIRRDSPHEQYF. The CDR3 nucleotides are TGTGCCATCAGGAGGGACAGCCCCCACGAGCAGTACTTC.

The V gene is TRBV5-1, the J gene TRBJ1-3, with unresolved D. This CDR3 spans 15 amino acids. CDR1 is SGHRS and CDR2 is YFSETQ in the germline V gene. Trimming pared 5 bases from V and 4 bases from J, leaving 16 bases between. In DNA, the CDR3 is TGCGCCAGCAGTACGAACGTGGCAAGGGGAAACACCATATATTTT. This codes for CASSTNVARGNTIYF. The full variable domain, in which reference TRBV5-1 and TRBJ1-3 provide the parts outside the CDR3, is KAGVTQTPRYLIKTRGQQVTLSCSPISGHRSVSWYQQTPGQGLQFLFEYFSETQRNKGNFPGRFSGRQFSNSRSEMNVSTLELGDSALYLCASSTNVARGNTIYFGEGSWLTVV.

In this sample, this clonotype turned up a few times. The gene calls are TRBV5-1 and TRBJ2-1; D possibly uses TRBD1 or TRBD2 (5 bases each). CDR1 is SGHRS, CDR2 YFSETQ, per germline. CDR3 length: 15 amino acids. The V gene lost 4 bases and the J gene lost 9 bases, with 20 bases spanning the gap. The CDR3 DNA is TGCGCCAGCAGCAATCGGGACGGTCCTTACGCTGAGCAGTTCTTC. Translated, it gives CASSNRDGPYAEQFF. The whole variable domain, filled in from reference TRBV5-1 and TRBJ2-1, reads KAGVTQTPRYLIKTRGQQVTLSCSPISGHRSVSWYQQTPGQGLQFLFEYFSETQRNKGNFPGRFSGRQFSNSRSEMNVSTLELGDSALYLCASSNRDGPYAEQFFGPGTRLTVL.

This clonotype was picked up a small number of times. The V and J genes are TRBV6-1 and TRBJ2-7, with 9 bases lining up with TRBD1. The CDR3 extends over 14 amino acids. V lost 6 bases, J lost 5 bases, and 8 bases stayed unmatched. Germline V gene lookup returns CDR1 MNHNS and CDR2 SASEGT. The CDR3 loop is CASRDPGQGNEQYF. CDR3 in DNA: TGTGCCAGCAGGGATCCGGGACAGGGCAACGAGCAGTACTTC.

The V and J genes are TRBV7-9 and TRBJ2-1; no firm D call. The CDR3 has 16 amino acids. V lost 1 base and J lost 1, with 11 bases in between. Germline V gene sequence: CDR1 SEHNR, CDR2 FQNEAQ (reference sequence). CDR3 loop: CASSLGAAPSYNEQFF. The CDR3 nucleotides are TGTGCCAGCAGCTTAGGGGCTGCCCCATCCTACAATGAGCAGTTCTTC. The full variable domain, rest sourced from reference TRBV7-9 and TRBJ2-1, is DTGVSQNPRHKITKRGQNVTFRCDPISEHNRLYWYRQTLGQGPEFLTYFQNEAQLEKSRLLSDRFSAERPKGSFSTLEIQRTEQGDSAMYLCASSLGAAPSYNEQFFGPGTRLTVL.

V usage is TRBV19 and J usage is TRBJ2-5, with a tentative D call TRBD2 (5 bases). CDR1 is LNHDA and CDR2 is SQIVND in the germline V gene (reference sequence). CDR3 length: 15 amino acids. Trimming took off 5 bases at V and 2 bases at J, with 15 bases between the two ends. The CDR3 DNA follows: TGTGCCAGTAGTGAGCAATTCCGGACTCAAGAGACCCAGTACTTC. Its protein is CASSEQFRTQETQYF.

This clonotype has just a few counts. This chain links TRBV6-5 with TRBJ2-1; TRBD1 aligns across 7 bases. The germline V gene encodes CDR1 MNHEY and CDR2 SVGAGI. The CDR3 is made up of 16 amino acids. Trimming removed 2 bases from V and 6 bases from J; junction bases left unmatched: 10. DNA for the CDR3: TGTGCCAGCAGTTACGAGCCCGGGACAGTATCCAATGAGCAGTTCTTC. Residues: CASSYEPGTVSNEQFF.

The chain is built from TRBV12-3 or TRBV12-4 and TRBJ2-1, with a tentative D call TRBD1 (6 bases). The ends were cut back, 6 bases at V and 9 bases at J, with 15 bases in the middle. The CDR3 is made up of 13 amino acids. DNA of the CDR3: TGTGCCAGCAGGACACAGGGCGCCGGTGAGCAGTTCTTC. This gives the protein CASRTQGAGEQFF.

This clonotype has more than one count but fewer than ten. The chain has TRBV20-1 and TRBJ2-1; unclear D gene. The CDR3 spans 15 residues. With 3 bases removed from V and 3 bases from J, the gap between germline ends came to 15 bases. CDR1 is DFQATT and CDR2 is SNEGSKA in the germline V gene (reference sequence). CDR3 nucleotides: TGCAGTGCTAGTCCTCGGGCTAGTAACTACAATGAGCAGTTCTTC. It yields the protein CSASPRASNYNEQFF.